This T cell receptor beta chain derives from a study of type 1 and type 2 diabetes patients. Study as a whole: Across the study, 15 million to 20 million paired-end reads were produced.

PCR was run on genomic DNA. A primer set of 30 forward and 13 reverse primers amplified the CDR3. TCRdb ran MiXCR on the multiplex PCR reads and lists one entry per CDR3 protein. The table records around 300,000 distinct CDR3 sequences, around 50% of them present only once. Study results and caveats: Type 2 diabetes and control samples shared highly correlated V and J usage, averaging approximately 0.97. Age and gender were not matched between study groups.

A remark on this clonotype: The antigen is unknown.

Germline V gives CDR1 LNHDA, CDR2 SQIVND (reference sequence). CDR3 length equals 14 residues. V shed 3 bases and J 3 bases; nucleotides not matched to a gene: 4. The chain employs TRBV19 and TRBJ1-2, with 7 bases lining up with TRBD1. This clonotype originated in a man aged 18 to 30 with type 2 diabetes. Material for sequencing was peripheral blood mononuclear cells (PBMCs). CDR3 amino acids: CASSMTGLDYGYTF. For the CDR3, the DNA is TGTGCCAGTAGTATGACAGGGTTGGACTATGGCTACACCTTC.